One T cell receptor (beta chain) is described in this entry. No antigen is known for it. This entry comes from a study of cytomegalovirus exposure and HLA in healthy donors. Regarding the study as a whole: On later analysis, the bulk of CMV-associated TCR beta chains appeared to be HLA-restricted. Reports state that TCR beta sequences accurately predicted most subjects' HLA-A and HLA-B alleles. Earlier results showed most TCR beta V segments being productive about 90% or about 30% of the time.

The germline V gene has CDR1 WSHSY and CDR2 SAAADI. V was trimmed by 3 bases and J by 4 bases, leaving 16 bases between them. This CDR3 has 15 residues. Unrecorded immune exposure was likely among donors, who were nominally healthy when sampled. The PCR employed 60 Vbeta primers together with 13 Jbeta primers. The protocol was immunoSEQ multiplex PCR, while the TCRdb copy is restricted to in-frame clones and leaves out a portion. The repertoire consists of some 100,000 clones, with roughly 74% occurring once and the leading ten covering approximately 3.2%. Sequencing input: PBMCs. The chain is built from TRBV10-2 and TRBJ2-7; TRBD2 is a possible D gene (7 bases). The TCR originated in a female donor in good health and CMV-seropositive. The CDR3 nucleotides are TGCGCCAGCAGTGAAACGGGCGGGGGCGGGTACGAGCAGTACTTC. It specifies CASSETGGGGYEQYF.